What follows are 12 T cell receptor beta chains derived from one specimen sequenced in a study of shared clonotypes between healthy human individuals. Using immunoSEQ multiplex PCR, the repertoire was profiled, and TCRdb retains in-frame clones only, with some absent. The sample contains some 2,100,000 clones, approximately 94% of which appear only once. The sample was naive CD4+ T cells sorted from blood. Subset reported: CD45RA+ positively selected. The receptors derive from a man younger than 35 in good health.

The rearrangement joins TRBV6-6 to TRBJ1-3; a possible D gene is TRBD1 (6 bases). Germline assignment: CDR1 MNHNY and CDR2 SVGAGI (reference sequence). V lost 4 bases and J 4 bases, leaving 8 bases between the germline ends. The CDR3 has 13 amino acids. DNA of the CDR3: TGTGCCAGCAGTTTGGGGGCAGGAAACACCATATATTTT. It specifies CASSLGAGNTIYF.

The V and J genes are TRBV11-2 and TRBJ2-7; D gene uncertain. The CDR3 loop spans 15 amino acids. Germline V gene lookup returns CDR1 SGHAT and CDR2 FQNNGV. Trimming pared 3 bases from V and 0 bases from J, leaving 12 bases between. The DNA for the CDR3 is TGTGCCAGCAGCTTCGATCGCTCGACCTCCTACGAGCAGTACTTC. Protein product: CASSFDRSTSYEQYF.

Remarks on this clone: The sample contains more than one DNA sequence encoding this CDR3. V and J are TRBV6-5 and TRBJ2-3; TRBD2 might be the D (5 bases). The V and J ends lost 5 bases and 2 bases respectively, with 11 bases between them. This CDR3 comprises 14 residues. Germline-derived CDR1 and CDR2 are MNHEY and SVGAGI. The DNA of the CDR3 is TGTGCCAGCAGTCGCACCGGGAACACAGATACGCAGTATTTT. This encodes CASSRTGNTDTQYF.

This chain joins TRBV5-4 and TRBJ2-2, with unresolved D. Between the trimmed V and J ends, which lost 0 bases and 5 bases, there was a span of 8 bases. The CDR3 length is 14 residues. CDR1 and CDR2 (germline): SGHNT, YYREEE (reference sequence). CDR3 loop: CASSLDTETGELFF. The CDR3 DNA sequence: TGTGCCAGCAGCTTGGACACCGAGACCGGGGAGCTGTTTTTT.

The chain employs TRBV10-3 and TRBJ1-3; the D gene is possibly TRBD1 (5 bases). Per the germline V gene, CDR1 is ENHRY and CDR2 is SYGVKD. The CDR3 length is 12 residues. Between the trimmed V and J ends, which lost 11 bases and 6 bases, there was a span of 14 bases. The CDR3 sequence: CASGGSANTIYF. The CDR3, as DNA: TGTGCCTCGGGGGGGAGTGCAAACACCATATATTTT.

The chain is built from TRBV6-1 and TRBJ2-7; D is possibly TRBD1 (5 bases). The germline V gene encodes CDR1 MNHNS and CDR2 SASEGT. CDR3 size: 14 residues. Trimming shortened V by 1 base and J by 2 bases, and 9 bases separated the two germline ends. As DNA, the CDR3 is TGTGCCAGCAGTGAAGAAGGGGCTCCCTACGAGCAGTACTTC. Translation: CASSEEGAPYEQYF.

The CDR3 region is CASSLGARTYEQYF. CDR3 DNA: TGTGCCAGCAGCTTGGGAGCTCGCACCTACGAGCAGTACTTC. V and J are TRBV5-4 and TRBJ2-7; D gene unclear. Per the germline V gene, CDR1 is SGHNT and CDR2 is YYREEE (reference sequence). V shed 0 bases and J shed 2 bases, with 9 bases lying between them. The CDR3 totals 14 residues.

J is TRBJ1-1 and V is TRBV19; no clear D gene. The CDR3 totals 13 residues. Germline V gives CDR1 LNHDA, CDR2 SQIVND (reference sequence). The V gene lost 4 bases and the J gene lost 1 base, with 7 bases spanning the gap. In DNA form, the CDR3 reads TGTGCCAGTAGTACACAGCAGAACACTGAAGCTTTCTTT. Protein product: CASSTQQNTEAFF.

V usage is TRBV11-2 and J usage is TRBJ2-6; D remains unclear. Trimming left V 5 bases short and J 4 bases short, with 9 bases between. This CDR3 is built from 14 residues. Germline V lookup: CDR1 SGHAT, CDR2 FQNNGV. CDR3 nucleotides: TGTGCCAGCAGCCCCTCATGGGGGGCCAACGTCCTGACTTTC. As protein: CASSPSWGANVLTF.

The V gene is TRBV28, the J gene TRBJ2-3; D is perhaps TRBD2 (6 bases). V lost 4 bases and J 4 bases, leaving 18 bases between the germline ends. The germline V gene has CDR1 MDHEN and CDR2 SYDVKM. The CDR3 contains 16 residues. CDR3 amino acids: CASSSGAVLRADTQYF. Written as DNA, the CDR3 is TGTGCCAGCAGTTCGGGAGCGGTACTTCGGGCAGATACGCAGTATTTT.

This chain connects TRBV19 to TRBJ1-4; the D gene is possibly TRBD1 (6 bases). Germline V gene sequence: CDR1 LNHDA, CDR2 SQIVND (reference sequence). The V end was cut by 8 bases, the J end by 7 bases, with 14 bases between. The CDR3 sequence is 13 residues long. The CDR3 spells CASSDSGSEKLFF. Written as DNA, the CDR3 is TGTGCCAGTTCGGACAGCGGGAGTGAAAAACTGTTTTTT.

The CDR3 DNA reads TGTGCCAGCAGCCAAGAACGAAATACCAATCAGCCCCAGCATTTT. Protein sequence: CASSQERNTNQPQHF. The J gene is TRBJ1-5, the V gene TRBV4-2; D is undetermined. Trimming removed 0 bases at V and 3 bases at J, with 9 bases between. The CDR3 runs 15 residues. Germline V gives CDR1 LGHNA, CDR2 YNFKEQ.